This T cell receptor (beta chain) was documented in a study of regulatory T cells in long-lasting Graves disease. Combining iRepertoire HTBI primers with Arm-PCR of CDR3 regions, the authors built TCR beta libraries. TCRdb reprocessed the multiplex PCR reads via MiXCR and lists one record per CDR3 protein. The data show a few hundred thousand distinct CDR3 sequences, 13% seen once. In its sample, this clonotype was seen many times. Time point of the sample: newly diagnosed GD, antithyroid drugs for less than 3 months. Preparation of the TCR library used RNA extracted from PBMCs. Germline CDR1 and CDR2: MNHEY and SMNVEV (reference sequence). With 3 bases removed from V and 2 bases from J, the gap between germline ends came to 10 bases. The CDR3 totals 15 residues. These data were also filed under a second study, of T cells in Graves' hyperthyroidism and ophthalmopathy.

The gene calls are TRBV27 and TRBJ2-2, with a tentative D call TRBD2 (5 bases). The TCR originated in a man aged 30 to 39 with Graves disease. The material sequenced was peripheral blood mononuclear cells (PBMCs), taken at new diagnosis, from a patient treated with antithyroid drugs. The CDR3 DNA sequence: TGTGCCAGCAGTTTGCTTAGCGCAAACACCGGGGAGCTGTTTTTT. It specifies CASSLLSANTGELFF.